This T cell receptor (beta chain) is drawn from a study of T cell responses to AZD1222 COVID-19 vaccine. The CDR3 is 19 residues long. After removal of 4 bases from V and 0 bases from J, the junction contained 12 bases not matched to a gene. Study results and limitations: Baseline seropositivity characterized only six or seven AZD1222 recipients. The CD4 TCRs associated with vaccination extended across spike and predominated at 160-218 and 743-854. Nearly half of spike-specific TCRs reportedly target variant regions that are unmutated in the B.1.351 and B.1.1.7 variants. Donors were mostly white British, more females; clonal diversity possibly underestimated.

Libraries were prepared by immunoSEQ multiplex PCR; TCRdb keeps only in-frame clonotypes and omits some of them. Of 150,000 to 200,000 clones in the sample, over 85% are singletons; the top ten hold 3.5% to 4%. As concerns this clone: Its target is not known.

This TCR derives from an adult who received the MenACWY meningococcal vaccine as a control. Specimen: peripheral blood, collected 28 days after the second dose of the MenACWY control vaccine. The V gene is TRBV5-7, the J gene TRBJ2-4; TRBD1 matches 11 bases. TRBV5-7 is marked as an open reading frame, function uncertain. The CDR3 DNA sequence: TGTGCCAGCAGCCGGCCCCGGGACAGGGGGTCTCTAGCCAAAAACATTCAGTACTTC. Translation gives CASSRPRDRGSLAKNIQYF.